The T cell receptor (beta chain) described here comes from a study of response to subunit inactivated influenza vaccine. Study observations and caveats: Every seasonal influenza vaccination brings in few new T cells, the authors suggested.

For this clonotype: What it recognizes is unknown.

From germline, CDR1 is SGHTA and CDR2 FQGNSA. The CDR3 has 16 residues. V trimming: 2 bases; J trimming: 3 bases; junction bases outside the gene matches: 6. TCRdb analysed the RT-PCR reads with MiXCR anew, one entry per CDR3 protein. The sample includes about 480,000 distinct CDR3 sequences, 25% of them seen just once. The sequenced sample was CD4+ T cells sorted from PBMCs, obtained 5 days after vaccination. The sequence was collected from a man aged 50-60 years who received an inactivated influenza vaccine. V and J are TRBV7-2 and TRBJ2-3, with 9 bases that match TRBD2. The chain's CDR3 is CASSLNSGSSTDTQYF. The CDR3 DNA sequence: TGTGCCAGCAGCTTAAATAGCGGGAGTTCTACAGATACGCAGTATTTT.